This TCR beta chain was observed in a study of blood T cell repertoires in COVID-19. Original methodology: Amplification of reference gene primers was used by the study to estimate nucleated cell counts. TCRdb's copy holds only in-frame clones and misses some; the assay was immunoSEQ multiplex PCR. D and trimming come from the DNA, and the V and J calls and clone size come from that table. The sample has approximately 250,000 clones; 75% to 90% are singletons. Germline V lookup: CDR1 KGHSH, CDR2 LQKENI. Unmatched junction bases numbered 3, after V lost 3 bases and J lost 3 bases. CDR3 length equals 14 residues. In terms of age and location, participants ranged from about 18 to 90 years and lived in approximately 24 US areas.

Material for sequencing was PBMCs or T cells enriched from blood (not recorded which). The chain employs TRBV18 and TRBJ1-2; 8 nucleotides agree with TRBD1. The receptor was derived from a woman in her twenties or thirties with acute COVID-19. For the CDR3, the DNA is TGTGCCAGCTCACCGACAGGGGTAGACTATGGCTACACCTTC. Its protein product is CASSPTGVDYGYTF.